This T cell receptor beta chain was observed in a study of neurological immune-mediated disorders. CDR3 length: 15 residues. V shed 3 bases and J 1 base; nucleotides not matched to a gene: 5. Germline loops: CDR1 SGHRS, CDR2 YFSETQ. A single run covered 15-18 subjects with over 160 million TCR-beta sequences. Using its own MiXCR run on the 5' RACE reads, TCRdb lists one record per CDR3 protein. The data contain some 71,000 distinct CDR3 sequences, approximately 10% of them singletons. This clonotype was seen repeatedly, ten times or more. The time point denotes: longitudinal time-point 1 (baseline). The chain links TRBV5-1 to TRBJ2-7, with 9 bases identical to TRBD1. This clonotype was sampled from a man between 25 and 39 years old in good health. The sample was PBMCs. The CDR3 region is CASSSGQGRSYEQYF. CDR3 DNA: TGCGCCAGCAGCTCGGGACAGGGTCGATCCTACGAGCAGTACTTC.